This T cell receptor beta chain was retrieved from a study of T cell responses to AZD1222 COVID-19 vaccine. Remarks on this clone: Antigen: not known.

Broader study findings: The study sampled repertoires only after the peak T cell response.

Clones were read by immunoSEQ multiplex PCR, and TCRdb kept only the in-frame ones, dropping some. The sample shows 98,000 or so clones, about 88% of them seen only once. The V end was cut by 4 bases, the J end by 4 bases, with 10 bases between. CDR1 is SQVTM, CDR2 ANQGSEA, per germline. The CDR3 has 12 amino acids. This sample comprised peripheral blood, obtained 28 days after the second AZD1222 dose. This receptor was taken from an adult who received the AZD1222 COVID-19 vaccine. This rearrangement joins TRBV29-1 to TRBJ1-2; D ambiguous. CDR3 coding DNA: TGCAGCGTTGGCAGGAGTCTCTATGGCTACACCTTC. Translating it yields CSVGRSLYGYTF.